A selection of T cell receptor beta chains follows, all from one sample in a study of T-cell reconstitution after alpha-beta-depleted transplantation in children. One entry per CDR3 protein, called by TCRdb with MiXCR from the PCR reads. The table has roughly 500,000 distinct CDR3 sequences, more than 9% seen once; the top ten hold about 2%. Sequenced material: PBMCs, taken before TCRalphabeta/CD19-depleted stem cell transplant. The receptors stem from a child between 2 and 9 years old with inherited bone marrow failure, due to receive a stem cell transplant. Both conserved end residues are part of each CDR3. A D gene is named only where the DNA matches it firmly. Only part of the rows carry a size: once, few, many, or a class if the clone is expanded.

NA	TRBJ1-1	TRBV4-1	TRBD1	TGCGCCAGCAGCCAAGGGGACAGGTTGCTCCCACCTGAAGCTTTCTTT	CASSQGDRLLPPEAFF
few	TRBJ2-7	TRBV6-2/TRBV6-3	NA	TGTGCCAGCAGTTATTCGCCACAAAATAGGAGCTCCTACGAGCAGTACTTC	CASSYSPQNRSSYEQYF
many	TRBJ2-2	TRBV6-1	TRBD2	TGTGCCAGCACGGGACTAGCAGTGGGGACCGGGGAGCTGTTTTTT	CASTGLAVGTGELFF
few	TRBJ1-1	TRBV6-5	NA	TGTGCCAGCAGTTATGGGACATCCTCTTTTGCGGACACTGAAGCTTTCTTT	CASSYGTSSFADTEAFF
many	TRBJ2-1	TRBV20-1	NA	TGCAGTGCTAGAGATTTTGGGGGGTCCTACAATGAGCAGTTCTTC	CSARDFGGSYNEQFF
many	TRBJ2-1	TRBV4-2	NA	TGTGCCAGCAGCCAGGTGCGGACAAGAGAGCAGTTCTTC	CASSQVRTREQFF
NA	TRBJ2-1	TRBV12-3/TRBV12-4	TRBD2	TGTGCCAGCAGTAAGGGACTAGCGGGAGAACGGGTTGGCTATGAGCAGTTCTTC	CASSKGLAGERVGYEQFF
many	TRBJ2-7	TRBV24-1	NA	TGTGCCACCAGTGACCGGACCTACGAGCAGTACTTC	CATSDRTYEQYF
many	TRBJ2-1	TRBV20-1	TRBD2	TGCAGTGCTGGAGCGGGAGGGGCTCTCAATGAGCAGTTCTTC	CSAGAGGALNEQFF
many	TRBJ2-7	TRBV20-1	TRBD2	TGCAGTGCTTGGACTAGCGGGAGGTCCCACCCCTCCTACGAGCAGTACTTC	CSAWTSGRSHPSYEQYF
many	TRBJ1-5	TRBV29-1	NA	TGCAGCGTTGCCGCCACCCGCAATCAGCCCCAGCATTTT	CSVAATRNQPQHF
many	TRBJ2-6	TRBV27	TRBD1	TGTGCCAGCAGTTTGGGACAGCGACGGTTGGACTCTGGGGCCAACGTCCTGACTTTC	CASSLGQRRLDSGANVLTF
few	TRBJ1-5	TRBV7-9	NA	TGTGCCAGCAGCTTAGATGAGACGTTGGGTTATCAGCCCCAGCATTTT	CASSLDETLGYQPQHF
NA	TRBJ1-3	TRBV6-5	NA	TGTGCCAGCAGTTACTCCCGGGCGGACTGGTCTGCCAGAAACACCATATATTTT	CASSYSRADWSARNTIYF